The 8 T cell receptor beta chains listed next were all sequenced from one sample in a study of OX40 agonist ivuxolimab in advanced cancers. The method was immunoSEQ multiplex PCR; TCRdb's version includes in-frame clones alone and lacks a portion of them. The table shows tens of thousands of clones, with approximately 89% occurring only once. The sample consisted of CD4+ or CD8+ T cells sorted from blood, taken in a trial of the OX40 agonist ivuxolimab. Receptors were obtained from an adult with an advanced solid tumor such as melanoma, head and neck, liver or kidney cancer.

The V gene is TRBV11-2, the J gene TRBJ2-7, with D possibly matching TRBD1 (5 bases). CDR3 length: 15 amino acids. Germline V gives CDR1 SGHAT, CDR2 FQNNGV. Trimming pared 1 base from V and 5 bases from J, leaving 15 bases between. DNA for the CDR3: TGTGCCAGCAGCTTAGGTTCGGTGCAGGGCCACGAGCAGTACTTC. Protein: CASSLGSVQGHEQYF.

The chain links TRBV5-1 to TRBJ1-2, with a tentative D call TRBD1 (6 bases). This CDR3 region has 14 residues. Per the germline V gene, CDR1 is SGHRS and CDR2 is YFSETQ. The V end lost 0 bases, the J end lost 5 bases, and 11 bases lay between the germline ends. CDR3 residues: CASSLEGTMYGYTF. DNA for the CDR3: TGCGCCAGCAGCTTGGAGGGGACAATGTATGGCTACACCTTC.

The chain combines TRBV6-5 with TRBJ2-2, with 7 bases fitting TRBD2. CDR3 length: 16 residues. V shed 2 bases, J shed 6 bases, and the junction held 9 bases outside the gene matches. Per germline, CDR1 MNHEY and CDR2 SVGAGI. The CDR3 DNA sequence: TGTGCCAGCAGTTACGCTACTAGCGCTGGGCCCGGGGAGCTGTTTTTT. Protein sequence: CASSYATSAGPGELFF.

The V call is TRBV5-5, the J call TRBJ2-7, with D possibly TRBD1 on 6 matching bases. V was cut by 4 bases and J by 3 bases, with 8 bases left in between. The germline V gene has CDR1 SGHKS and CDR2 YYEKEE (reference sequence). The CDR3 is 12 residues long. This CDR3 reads CASSPDSYEQYF. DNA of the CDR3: TGTGCCAGCAGCCCGGACAGCTACGAGCAGTACTTC.

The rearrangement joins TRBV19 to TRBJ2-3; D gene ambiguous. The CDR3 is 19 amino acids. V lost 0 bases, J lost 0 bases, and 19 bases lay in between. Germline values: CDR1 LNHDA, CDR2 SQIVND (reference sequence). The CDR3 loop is CASSIDFQSERSSTDTQYF. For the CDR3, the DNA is TGTGCCAGTAGTATAGATTTTCAATCGGAGCGAAGTAGCACAGATACGCAGTATTTT.

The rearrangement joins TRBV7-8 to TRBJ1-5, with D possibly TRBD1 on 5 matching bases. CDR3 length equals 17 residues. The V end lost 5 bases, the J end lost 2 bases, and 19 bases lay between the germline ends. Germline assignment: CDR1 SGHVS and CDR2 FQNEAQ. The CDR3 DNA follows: TGTGCCAGCAGCCTCGGGAGAGGGGCGCGGGGCAATCAGCCCCAGCATTTT. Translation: CASSLGRGARGNQPQHF.

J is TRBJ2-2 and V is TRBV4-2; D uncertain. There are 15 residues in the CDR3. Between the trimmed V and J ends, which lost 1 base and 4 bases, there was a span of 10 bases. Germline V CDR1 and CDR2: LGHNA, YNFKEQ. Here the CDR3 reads CASSQGTNPTGELFF. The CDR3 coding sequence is TGTGCCAGCAGCCAAGGCACGAATCCCACCGGGGAGCTGTTTTTT.

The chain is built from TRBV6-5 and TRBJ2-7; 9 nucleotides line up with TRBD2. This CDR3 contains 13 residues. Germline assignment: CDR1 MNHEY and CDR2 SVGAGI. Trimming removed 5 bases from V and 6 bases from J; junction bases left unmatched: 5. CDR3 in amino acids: CASSLAGRGEQYF. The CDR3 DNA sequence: TGTGCCAGCAGTCTAGCGGGAAGGGGCGAGCAGTACTTC.